One and the same sample provided the 18 T cell receptor beta chains below, sequenced in a study of shared T cell receptors in the human thymus. Some clones are missing from TCRdb's copy, which holds only in-frame ones; the method was immunoSEQ multiplex PCR. Counted here are over 450,000 clones, 70% to 80% occurring once; the ten biggest clones make up 0.01% to 0.015%. These records were also assigned to another study, of human thymus T cells.

The sequenced material came from thymocytes. Receptors originate from a boy in the first two years of life with a congenital heart defect.

The table lists this clone with a few counts. The gene calls are TRBV10-3 and TRBJ1-5; TRBD1 might be the D (5 bases). The CDR3 spans 13 residues. Germline-derived CDR1 and CDR2 are ENHRY and SYGVKD. Trimming took off 3 bases at V and 7 bases at J, with 10 bases between the two ends. The CDR3 sequence is CAISDDSGQPQHF. The CDR3 nucleotides read TGTGCCATCAGTGACGACAGCGGGCAGCCCCAGCATTTT.

This clone was detected a few times. The DNA for the CDR3 is TGTGCCAGCAGTTACTTTCCTAGCGGGGATTACAATGAGCAGTTCTTC. Translation: CASSYFPSGDYNEQFF. The chain employs TRBV6-5 and TRBJ2-1, with 9 bases fitting TRBD2. The CDR3 extends over 16 amino acids. Per germline, CDR1 MNHEY and CDR2 SVGAGI. With V trimmed by 1 base and J by 4 bases, 5 bases remained unmatched.

This chain joins TRBV5-8 and TRBJ1-5; the match to TRBD1 covers 8 bases. The V and J ends lost 1 base and 3 bases, in that order; junction bases with no gene match: 6. The CDR3 spans 16 residues. Looked up from germline, CDR1 is SGHTS and CDR2 is YDEGEE. The CDR3 sequence: CASSLTDRADNQPQHF. The CDR3 DNA follows: TGTGCCAGCAGCTTGACGGACAGGGCAGACAATCAGCCCCAGCATTTT.

The chain recombines TRBV4-1 with TRBJ2-1; possibly TRBD1 for D (6 bases). The CDR3 spans 13 residues. The V and J ends lost 1 base and 8 bases respectively, with 9 bases between them. Germline V CDR1 and CDR2: MGHRA, YSYEKL. The CDR3 reads CASSQGQADEQFF. In DNA form, the CDR3 reads TGCGCCAGCAGCCAAGGACAGGCCGATGAGCAGTTCTTC.

This sequence joins TRBV28 and TRBJ2-1; weak D call: TRBD2 (6 bases). V lost 6 bases and J lost 0, with 12 bases in between. The V gene's germline CDR1 is MDHEN and CDR2 SYDVKM. The length of the CDR3 is 15 residues. CDR3: CASRTPRDSYNEQFF. DNA of the CDR3: TGTGCCAGCAGGACTCCGCGGGACTCCTACAATGAGCAGTTCTTC.

This chain links TRBV5-5 with TRBJ2-2, with 8 bases matching TRBD2. Germline V CDR1 and CDR2: SGHKS, YYEKEE (reference sequence). This CDR3 comprises 15 residues. V trimming: 4 bases; J trimming: 6 bases; junction bases outside the gene matches: 8. The CDR3 loop is CASSVTSGLSGELFF. In DNA form, the CDR3 reads TGTGCCAGCAGCGTTACTAGCGGACTATCCGGGGAGCTGTTTTTT.

V and J are TRBV7-9 and TRBJ1-4; D not resolved. CDR1 SEHNR and CDR2 FQNEAQ come from the germline V gene (reference sequence). Trimming removed 2 bases from V and 2 bases from J, with 9 bases in between. The CDR3 extends over 15 amino acids. The CDR3 reads CASSLNFSTNEKLFF. In DNA form, the CDR3 reads TGTGCCAGCAGCTTAAATTTCTCGACTAATGAAAAACTGTTTTTT. Variable domain in full (rest from reference TRBV7-9 and TRBJ1-4): DTGVSQNPRHKITKRGQNVTFRCDPISEHNRLYWYRQTLGQGPEFLTYFQNEAQLEKSRLLSDRFSAERPKGSFSTLEIQRTEQGDSAMYLCASSLNFSTNEKLFFGSGTQLSVL.

The chain combines TRBV6-1 with TRBJ2-7; the D gene is possibly TRBD1 (6 bases). From germline, CDR1 is MNHNS and CDR2 SASEGT. Trimming removed 7 bases from V and 2 bases from J, with 12 bases in between. This CDR3 is 13 amino acids long. The CDR3 sequence is CASTVTGPYEQYF. CDR3 in DNA: TGTGCCAGCACGGTGACAGGACCCTACGAGCAGTACTTC.

This clone turned up a few times. The chain combines TRBV7-3 with TRBJ2-1, with a weak D call TRBD2 (5 bases). This CDR3 is 16 amino acids long. CDR1 is SGHTA, CDR2 FQGTGA, per germline. The V and J ends lost 5 bases and 5 bases respectively, with 19 bases between them. CDR3 loop: CASSQRSGSLDNEQFF. CDR3 sequence (DNA): TGTGCCAGCAGCCAACGGTCGGGGAGCCTGGACAATGAGCAGTTCTTC.

This clone appeared once. The J gene is TRBJ2-5, the V gene TRBV29-1, with a possible D match to TRBD2 (5 bases). Between the trimmed V and J ends, which lost 5 bases and 4 bases, there was a span of 26 bases. Germline values: CDR1 SQVTM, CDR2 ANQGSEA. The CDR3 loop spans 17 amino acids. DNA for the CDR3: TGCAGCGTTTATCCCCACCTGGGAGTGGTGGAGAGAGAGACCCAGTACTTC. It encodes CSVYPHLGVVERETQYF.

This clone was seen a handful of times. V gene TRBV7-2 combines with J gene TRBJ1-1, with D unclear. The CDR3 runs 15 residues. Trimming stripped 0 bases from V and 5 bases from J, with 13 bases between. Germline values: CDR1 SGHTA, CDR2 FQGNSA. CDR3 loop: CASSLAWEKGTEAFF. For the CDR3, the DNA is TGTGCCAGCAGCTTAGCGTGGGAGAAAGGGACTGAAGCTTTCTTT.

V usage is TRBV6-5 and J usage is TRBJ2-7; the D gene is possibly TRBD1 (6 bases). CDR1 and CDR2 (germline): MNHEY, SVGAGI. The CDR3 is made up of 15 amino acids. Trimming stripped 6 bases from V and 3 bases from J, with 18 bases between. The CDR3 reads CASSRGLTGIYEQYF. CDR3 bases: TGTGCCAGCAGCCGAGGACTCACAGGGATCTACGAGCAGTACTTC.

DNA of the CDR3: TGTGCCAGCAGCTTAGCGCTGGCGGATCTAGCCAAAAACATTCAGTACTTC. Translation gives CASSLALADLAKNIQYF. V gene TRBV7-8 combines with J gene TRBJ2-4; D call uncertain. Trimming shortened V by 0 bases and J by 0 bases, and 12 bases separated the two germline ends. The CDR3 has 17 residues. CDR1 is SGHVS, CDR2 FQNEAQ, per germline.

This clone was seen only once. V is TRBV9 and J is TRBJ2-5; a possible D gene is TRBD2 (6 bases). The V and J ends lost 0 bases and 5 bases respectively, with 17 bases between them. Germline CDR1 SGDLS, CDR2 YYNGEE. The CDR3 loop spans 16 amino acids. CDR3 region: CASSVGSGWGVETQYF. CDR3 coding DNA: TGTGCCAGCAGCGTAGGTTCAGGGTGGGGGGTTGAGACCCAGTACTTC.

The gene calls are TRBV7-2 and TRBJ2-7; 7 nucleotides agree with TRBD2. With V trimmed by 1 base and J by 5 bases, 8 bases remained unmatched. From germline, CDR1 is SGHTA and CDR2 FQGNSA. CDR3 length equals 15 residues. The CDR3 reads CASSLDDGRSNEQYF. The CDR3 DNA follows: TGTGCCAGCAGCTTAGATGACGGGAGGTCCAACGAGCAGTACTTC. The complete variable domain, with remaining parts taken from reference TRBV7-2 and TRBJ2-7, reads GAGVSQSPSNKVTEKGKDVELRCDPISGHTALYWYRQSLGQGLEFLIYFQGNSAPDKSGLPSDRFSAERTGGSVSTLTIQRTQQEDSAVYLCASSLDDGRSNEQYFGPGTRLTVT.

The CDR3 nucleotides read TGTGCCAGCAGTCCTAGTAGGACTAGCGGAGGGAACAATGAGCAGTTCTTC. Translation: CASSPSRTSGGNNEQFF. The V call is TRBV28, the J call TRBJ2-1; 10 bases line up with TRBD2. The V gene's germline CDR1 is MDHEN and CDR2 SYDVKM. This CDR3 has 17 amino acids. The junction had 12 bases not matched to a gene; V was cut back by 5 bases and J by 5 bases.

The chain joins TRBV5-4 to TRBJ1-1; perhaps TRBD1 as D (6 bases). The CDR3 totals 18 residues. V was pared by 1 base and J by 1 base, with 20 bases between. The germline CDR1 and CDR2 sequences are SGHNT and YYREEE (reference sequence). This chain's CDR3 is CASSLLAQGRGSNTEAFF. As DNA, the CDR3 is TGTGCCAGCAGCTTGCTAGCACAGGGACGAGGGTCGAACACTGAAGCTTTCTTT.

This clone was detected only a few times. This chain uses TRBV28 with TRBJ1-5; 11 nucleotides agree with TRBD1. Trimming cost V 4 bases and J 7 bases; bases outside gene matches: 9. The CDR3 extends over 16 amino acids. The germline CDR1 and CDR2 sequences are MDHEN and SYDVKM. CDR3 bases: TGTGCCAGCAGTTACCGGGACAGGGGGTATCGCCAGCCCCAGCATTTT. This gives the protein CASSYRDRGYRQPQHF.